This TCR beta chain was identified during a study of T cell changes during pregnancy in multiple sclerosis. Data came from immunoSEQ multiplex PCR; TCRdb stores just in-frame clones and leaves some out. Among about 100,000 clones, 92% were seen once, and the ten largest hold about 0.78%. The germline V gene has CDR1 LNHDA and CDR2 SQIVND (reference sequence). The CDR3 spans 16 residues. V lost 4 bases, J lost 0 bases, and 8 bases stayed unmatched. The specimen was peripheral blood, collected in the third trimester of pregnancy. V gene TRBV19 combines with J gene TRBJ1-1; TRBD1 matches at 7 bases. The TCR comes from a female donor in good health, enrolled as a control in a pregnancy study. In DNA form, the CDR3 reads TGTGCCAGTAGTAGGATAACAGGGGCGCTGAACACTGAAGCTTTCTTT. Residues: CASSRITGALNTEAFF.